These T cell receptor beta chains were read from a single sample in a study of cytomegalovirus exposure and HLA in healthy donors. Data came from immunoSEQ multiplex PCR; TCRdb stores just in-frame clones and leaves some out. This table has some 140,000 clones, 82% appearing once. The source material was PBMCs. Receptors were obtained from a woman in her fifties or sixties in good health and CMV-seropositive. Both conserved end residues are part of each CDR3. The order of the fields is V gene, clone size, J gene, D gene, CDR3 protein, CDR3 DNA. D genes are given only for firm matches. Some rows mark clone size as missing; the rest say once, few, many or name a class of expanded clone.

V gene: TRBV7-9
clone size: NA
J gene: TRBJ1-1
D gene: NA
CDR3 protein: CASSRGRNTEAFF
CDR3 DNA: TGTGCCAGCAGTCGAGGGAGGAACACTGAAGCTTTCTTT

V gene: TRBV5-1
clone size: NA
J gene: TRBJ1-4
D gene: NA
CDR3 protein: CASSLGPQGIGEKLFF
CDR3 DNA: TGCGCCAGCAGCTTAGGACCGCAGGGTATAGGGGAAAAACTGTTTTTT

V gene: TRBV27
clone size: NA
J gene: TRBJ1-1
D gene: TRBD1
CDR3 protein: CASRIQGRTEAFF
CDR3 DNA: TGTGCCAGCAGAATACAGGGGCGGACTGAAGCTTTCTTT

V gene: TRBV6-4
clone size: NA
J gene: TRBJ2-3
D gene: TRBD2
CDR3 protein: CATFGGLAEQGSGTDTQYF
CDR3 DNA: TGTGCCACCTTTGGGGGACTAGCGGAGCAGGGAAGTGGCACAGATACGCAGTATTTT

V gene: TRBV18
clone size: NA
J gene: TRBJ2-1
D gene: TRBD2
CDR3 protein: CASSPLTSMALGEQFF
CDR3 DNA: TGTGCCAGCTCACCATTGACTAGCATGGCCCTGGGTGAGCAGTTCTTC

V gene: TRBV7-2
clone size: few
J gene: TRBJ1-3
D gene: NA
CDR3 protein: CASSLAAPGIGNTIYF
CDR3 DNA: TGTGCCAGCAGCTTAGCGGCGCCAGGGATTGGAAACACCATATATTTT

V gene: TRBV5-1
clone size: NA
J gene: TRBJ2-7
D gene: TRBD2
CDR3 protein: CASSFGLAGAGGEQYF
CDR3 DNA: TGCGCCAGCAGCTTCGGACTAGCGGGAGCAGGCGGCGAGCAGTACTTC

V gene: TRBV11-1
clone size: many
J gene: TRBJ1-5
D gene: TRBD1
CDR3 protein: CASSSTGAGNQPQHF
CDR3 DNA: TGTGCCAGCAGCTCGACAGGGGCCGGCAATCAGCCCCAGCATTTT

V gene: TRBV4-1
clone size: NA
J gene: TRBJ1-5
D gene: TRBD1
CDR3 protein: CASSPRTGVGEPQHF
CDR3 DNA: TGCGCCAGCAGCCCGCGCACAGGGGTGGGGGAGCCCCAGCATTTT

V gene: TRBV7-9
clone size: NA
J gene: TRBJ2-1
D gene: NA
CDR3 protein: CASRLGSGNEQFF
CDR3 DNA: TGTGCCAGCAGATTGGGATCGGGGAATGAGCAGTTCTTC

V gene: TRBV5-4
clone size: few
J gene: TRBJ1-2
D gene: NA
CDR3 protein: CASSVGTHYGYTF
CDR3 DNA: TGTGCCAGCAGCGTGGGGACACACTATGGCTACACCTTC

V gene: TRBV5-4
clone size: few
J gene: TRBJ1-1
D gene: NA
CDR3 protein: CASSLAWAPGTEAFF
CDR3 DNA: TGTGCCAGCAGCTTGGCATGGGCGCCGGGAACTGAAGCTTTCTTT

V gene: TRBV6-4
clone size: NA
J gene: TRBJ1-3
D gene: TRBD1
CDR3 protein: CASSVPDREAGNTIYF
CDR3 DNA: TGTGCCAGCAGTGTCCCCGACAGGGAGGCTGGAAACACCATATATTTT

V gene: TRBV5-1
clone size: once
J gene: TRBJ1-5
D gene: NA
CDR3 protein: CASSLMGQDNQPQHF
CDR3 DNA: TGCGCCAGCAGCTTGATGGGGCAGGACAATCAGCCCCAGCATTTT

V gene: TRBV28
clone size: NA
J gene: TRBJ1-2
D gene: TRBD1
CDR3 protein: CASVNPDRNYGYTF
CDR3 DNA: TGTGCCAGCGTCAACCCGGACAGGAACTATGGCTACACCTTC

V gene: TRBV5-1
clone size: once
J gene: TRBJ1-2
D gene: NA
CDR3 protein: CASSVQEGHGYTF
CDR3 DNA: TGCGCCAGCAGCGTACAGGAGGGGCATGGCTACACCTTC

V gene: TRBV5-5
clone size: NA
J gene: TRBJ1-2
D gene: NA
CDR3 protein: CASSWEAGGSGGYTF
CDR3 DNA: TGTGCCAGCAGCTGGGAGGCGGGGGGATCGGGTGGCTACACCTTC

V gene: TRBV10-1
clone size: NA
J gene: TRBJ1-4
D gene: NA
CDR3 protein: CAGPDSPNEKLFF
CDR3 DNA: TGCGCCGGACCGGACAGTCCTAATGAAAAACTGTTTTTT

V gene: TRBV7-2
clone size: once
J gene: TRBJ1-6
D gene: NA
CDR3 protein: CASSLDGASPSPLHF
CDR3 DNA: TGTGCCAGCAGCTTAGACGGAGCAAGCCCTTCACCCCTCCACTTT

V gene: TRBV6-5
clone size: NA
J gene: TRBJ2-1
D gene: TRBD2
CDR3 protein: CASSYSRTSGNEQFF
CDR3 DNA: TGTGCCAGCAGTTACTCCCGGACTAGCGGCAATGAGCAGTTCTTC

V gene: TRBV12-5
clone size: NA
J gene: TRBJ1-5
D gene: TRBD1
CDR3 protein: CASGFGTGGQPQHF
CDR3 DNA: TGTGCTAGTGGTTTCGGGACAGGAGGTCAGCCCCAGCATTTT

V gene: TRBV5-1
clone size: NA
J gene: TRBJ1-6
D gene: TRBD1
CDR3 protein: CASSLGQGTLHF
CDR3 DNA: TGCGCCAGCAGCTTGGGACAGGGCACCCTCCACTTT

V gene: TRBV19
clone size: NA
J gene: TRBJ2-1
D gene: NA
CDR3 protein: CASSMDRDNEQFF
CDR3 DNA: TGTGCCAGTAGTATGGACAGAGACAATGAGCAGTTCTTC

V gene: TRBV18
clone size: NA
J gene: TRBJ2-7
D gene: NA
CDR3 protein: CASSPAGWHEQYF
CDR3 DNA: TGTGCCAGCTCACCAGCGGGGTGGCACGAGCAGTACTTC

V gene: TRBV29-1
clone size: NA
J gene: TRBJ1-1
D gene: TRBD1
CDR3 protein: CSVDPTGESTEAFF
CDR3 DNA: TGCAGCGTTGACCCGACAGGGGAGAGCACTGAAGCTTTCTTT

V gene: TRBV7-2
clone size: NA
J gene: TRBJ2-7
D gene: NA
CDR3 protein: CASSLGYRAYEQYF
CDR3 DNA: TGTGCCAGCAGCTTAGGGTACAGGGCGTACGAGCAGTACTTC

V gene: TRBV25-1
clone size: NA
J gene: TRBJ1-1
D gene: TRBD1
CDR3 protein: CASSEPEKTGKETEAFF
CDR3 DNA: TGTGCCAGCAGTGAACCGGAGAAGACAGGGAAGGAGACTGAAGCTTTCTTT

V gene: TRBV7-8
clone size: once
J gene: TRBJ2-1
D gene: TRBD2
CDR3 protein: CASSLARPSGRGGQFF
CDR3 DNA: TGTGCCAGCAGCTTAGCGCGTCCTAGCGGGAGAGGGGGGCAGTTCTTC

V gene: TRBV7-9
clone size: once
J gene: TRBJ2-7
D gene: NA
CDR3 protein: CASSPYPPATYEQYF
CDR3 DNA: TGTGCCAGCAGCCCATACCCCCCTGCGACCTACGAGCAGTACTTC

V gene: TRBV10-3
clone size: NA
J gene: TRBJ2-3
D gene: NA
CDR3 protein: CAISESKPTSTDTQYF
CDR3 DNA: TGTGCCATCAGTGAGTCGAAACCTACTAGCACAGATACGCAGTATTTT

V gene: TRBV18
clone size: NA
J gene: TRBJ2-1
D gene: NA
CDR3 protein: CASSPLPYSYNEQFF
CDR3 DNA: TGTGCCAGCTCACCCCTACCCTACTCCTACAATGAGCAGTTCTTC

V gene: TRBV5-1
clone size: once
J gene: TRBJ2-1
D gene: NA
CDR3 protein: CASSLDPGGSYNEQFF
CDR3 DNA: TGCGCCAGCAGCTTGGATCCAGGGGGGTCCTACAATGAGCAGTTCTTC

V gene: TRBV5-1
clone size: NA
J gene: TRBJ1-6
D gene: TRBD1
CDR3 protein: CASRTGRDNSPLHF
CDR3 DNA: TGCGCCAGTAGGACAGGGCGAGATAATTCACCCCTCCACTTT

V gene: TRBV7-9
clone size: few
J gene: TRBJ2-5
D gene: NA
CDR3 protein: CASRDFGLAQETQYF
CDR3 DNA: TGTGCCAGCAGGGACTTCGGGCTAGCCCAAGAGACCCAGTACTTC

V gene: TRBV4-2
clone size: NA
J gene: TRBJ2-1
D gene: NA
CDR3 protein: CASSQDLGPVGEQFF
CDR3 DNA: TGTGCCAGCAGCCAAGATTTGGGGCCCGTGGGTGAGCAGTTCTTC